This T cell receptor (beta chain) was retrieved from a study of cytomegalovirus exposure and HLA in healthy donors (dated by TCRdb to about 2017). Study-wide context: According to an earlier analysis of around 600 of the donors, 150 million to 200 million T cells yielded some 120 million unique TCR beta sequences and about 280 Gb of sequence data. An early release covering roughly 580 HLA-typed donors comprised 300 to 350 gigabases of sequencing data and around 85 million unique TCR sequences. The genetic ancestry cluster associated with self-reported Caucasian donors included around four fifths of the roughly 390 genotyped donors. The aim of the study was to test whether cataloging public T cell receptors could identify signatures of past pathogen exposure. The study profiled the T cell repertoires of approximately 700 subjects by immunosequencing and related them to cytomegalovirus serostatus. Along with the roughly 670-subject first cohort, a separate validation cohort of more than 90 different subjects was used. The study combined high-throughput TCR immunosequencing, statistical association of individual TCRs with disease status, and machine learning to predict cytomegalovirus infection status. A later analysis re-examined previously published TCR beta repertoires from 610 or so donors and added high-resolution HLA genotyping to investigate patterns of TCR occurrence. In the later analysis, no new phenotypic data were used to find candidate immune exposures; instead, reliance was placed on TCR beta sequences and their occurrence across donors. An earlier analysis of 587 of the donors used high-throughput TCR beta sequencing to judge whether each TCR beta V gene segment behaved as functional or pseudogenic. Donor age, sex, ethnicity and CMV serostatus were compiled alongside the repertoire data. A later genetic analysis took genome-wide SNP genotypes for about 55% of the 666 donors and used that subset as a discovery cohort. All discovery cohort repertoires had been generated on a single sequencing platform. HLA typing covered class I and class II loci at four-digit resolution. The number of donors typed differed by locus, with 629-630 for A, B, C, DRB1 and DQB1, approximately 500 for DQA1, 600 to 610 for DPA1, and some 450 for DPB1. Several DR-DQ haplotypes were treated as single units for association and clustering because of strong linkage in the cohort. Among roughly 400 genotyped donors of the cohort, an average of around 240,000 unique TCR beta nucleotide sequences was sequenced per donor, of which about 18% were non-productive. Broader findings and caveats from the paper: In a later analysis, most CMV-associated TCR beta chains were found to appear HLA-restricted, with HLA associations seemingly driven largely by CMV exposure. Several of the top co-occurrence clusters appeared to be linked to parvovirus B19, influenza, CMV and Epstein-Barr virus, according to a later analysis. A further reported finding was that TCR beta sequences accurately predicted the HLA-A and HLA-B alleles for most subjects in the first cohort. The earlier analysis of 587 of the donors excluded about 16 rarely observed V segments, including chromosome 9 orphons, because counts were too low. Linkage disequilibrium might explain the correlated functional status among segregating V segments, but an unknown experimental factor could not be excluded. Most TCR sequences were seen in very few donors, while some public TCRs were found in many individuals. The authors suggested that the approach could potentially be generalized to other disease states and immunological phenotypes. Because some donors lacked HLA typing at each locus, the association tests relied only on the typed subset. In both the original and validation cohorts, the classifier was reported to diagnose cytomegalovirus status with high specificity and sensitivity. In vitro tests confirmed that a few of the cytomegalovirus-associated TCR beta chains recognize cytomegalovirus antigens. A later genetic analysis reported fewer N-insertions in productive TCRs among donors in an Asian-associated ancestry cluster than the roughly 620-donor mean. In a later analysis, some 17,000 TCR beta sequences were associated with specific HLA alleles at a false discovery rate of 0.05. Only TCR beta chains were sequenced in this cohort, and the absence of alpha or paired-chain data limited detectable features. CMV serostatus was the only immune exposure information available for the cohort. In a later analysis, HLA-associated TCR beta chains showed more clonal expansion and lower generation probabilities than non-associated chains that were equally common. When HLA alleles, especially DR and DQ, strongly co-occurred, TCR associations were difficult to assign to individual alleles. In a later genetic analysis, a missense DCLRE1C variant was associated with V-gene and J-gene trimming of TCR beta chains, and the association was replicated in an independent cohort. Sequencing depth was assumed to be roughly uniform across donors in the presence/absence analyses, though that assumption may not hold. A total of around 150 TCR beta chains were listed by the study as associated with cytomegalovirus. The 87-base-pair reads could not distinguish some IMGT-functional V segments, including TRBV6-2 and TRBV6-3, so those segments were excluded. An earlier analysis of around 540 of the donors showed that most TCR beta V segments appeared in productive rearrangements either about 87% or about 30% of the time, which broadly matched IMGT annotations. In a later analysis, TCR association rates were found to vary across HLA loci, with the most associated TCRs seen for DRB1 alleles and the fewest for HLA-C alleles. A cluster of highly shared sequence variants was judged likely to be a technical artifact of the sequencing pipeline.

The germline V gene encodes CDR1 MGHDK and CDR2 SYGVNS. V is shortened by 10 bases, J by 4 bases, and the region joining them spans 13 bases. The CDR3 holds 12 amino acids from the cysteine to the phenylalanine. Just the 36-base CDR3 DNA is kept, in frame starting at base 1. Library generation was performed with the immunoSEQ multiplex PCR assay. For the multiplex PCR, a mixture combining 60 forward primers for TCR Vbeta segments and 13 reverse primers for TCR Jbeta segments was used. A multiplex PCR assay on genomic DNA amplified the CDR3 region of rearranged TCR beta genes. The Illumina HiSeq System was used to sequence the amplified TCR beta libraries as 87-base-pair reads. The paper's data handling went like this. Across the 500 to 750 repertoires, a later analysis counted 60 million to 90 million unique TCR beta chains, roughly 11 million of which were shared by at least two donors. To remove PCR and sequencing errors, raw reads were error-corrected and collapsed into unique sequences using a nearest-neighbor algorithm that merged closely related sequences. V, D and J gene segments were assigned by aligning CDR3 sequences to IMGT reference sequences. Each retained sequence needed at least a six-nucleotide match to both a V gene segment and a J gene segment. A rearrangement counted as productive if the CDR3 had no stop codons and remained in frame with V and J, and every other rearrangement counted as non-productive. CDR3 was defined by IMGT convention, running from the second conserved V-encoded cysteine to the conserved J-encoded phenylalanine. Sequences without an unambiguous match to a single V gene segment were excluded from the earlier analysis of approximately 560 of the donors. In an earlier analysis of some 590 of the donors, a V segment was called functional when productive rearrangements were above 56.7%, and segregating when the standard deviation between donors exceeded 5%. A statistical classification framework was built to diagnose cytomegalovirus status from the catalog of TCR beta chain sequences. In a later analysis, TCR nucleotide sequences were compared against IMGT/GENE-DB human TR gene sequences so that V and J genes could be assigned. The TCRdist pipeline was used in a later analysis to assign CDR3 sequences and most-parsimonious VDJ recombination scenarios. In a later analysis, each TCR beta chain was defined by its CDR3 amino acid sequence together with its V-gene family, and reads lacking a unique V-gene family were excluded. In a later analysis, approximately 640 highly shared, low-generation-probability nucleotide sequences were removed to address suspected cross-contamination and a sequencing artifact. In a later analysis, a clonal expansion index for each public chain was calculated from normalized within-repertoire ranks of inferred template counts. A later analysis computed generation probabilities with a VDJ recombination model fitted to out-of-frame rearrangements, and checked the results against IGoR. A later analysis scored TCR-TCR, TCR-HLA and TCR-CMV co-occurrence with hypergeometric tests, applying a repertoire-size bias correction to TCR pairs. False discovery rates were estimated in a later analysis by permuting HLA or CMV assignments 20 times. In a later analysis, co-occurring TCRs were grouped using DBSCAN, and TCRdist sequence similarity was added for clustering within HLA-allele-positive subsets. Repertoires with fewer than 30,000 or more than 120,000 public chains, plus five repertoires with anomalous nucleotide sharing, were excluded from co-occurrence clustering. What TCRdb holds here is the immuneACCESS table cut down to in-frame rearrangements. Part of the clones is not present; checked against another copy, under half of the missing clones reflect an unresolved V gene, and the others are unexplained. From that table come the V and J calls and clone size; the DNA was used to work out D and trimming. For this sample there are about 65,000 clones; 60% to 80% appear just once. Around 3% of the sample rests with the top ten.

The cohort was made up of roughly 670 healthy bone marrow donors. At the time of sampling, every cohort member was nominally healthy, though immune exposures that went unrecorded were likely present. The donor tested CMV seropositive, placing the donor among the 250 to 350 seropositive members of the cohort. A peripheral blood sample was provided by each donor, and peripheral blood mononuclear cells were used for TCR beta sequencing. The Qiagen DNeasy Blood Extraction Kit was used to extract genomic DNA from the blood cell samples. As to this clone: Its specific antigen is unknown. Base quality data are lacking; no much larger clone is found one base away.

This TCR came from a girl aged 10 to 17 in good health and CMV-seropositive. The chain was built from TRBV25-1 and TRBJ1-2; matching of 5 bases hints at TRBD1 as the D gene. The sample taken for sequencing was PBMCs. The CDR3 reads CATRGGAYGYTF. The DNA sequence is TGTGCCACCCGGGGAGGGGCCTATGGCTACACCTTC.